A selection of T cell receptor beta chains follows, all from one sample in a study of Ad26.COV2.S vaccination and SARS-CoV-2 variants. Only in-frame clones appear in the TCRdb table, and some are missing; sequencing was by immunoSEQ multiplex PCR. The sample has hundreds of thousands of clones, roughly 85% seen once. The sample in question was peripheral blood, obtained in a trial of Ad26.COV2.S vaccine versus placebo. The receptor source for this set is a person aged 18 to 59 who received the Ad26.COV2.S COVID-19 vaccine or a placebo. Each CDR3 is given with its conserved first and last residue. The D gene is left open where the match is weak. Part of the rows lack a size; the others show once, few, many or a class for expanded clones.

D gene: NA
CDR3 length: 11
J gene: TRBJ1-2
V gene: TRBV14
clone size: NA
CDR3 protein: CASSQGLREYF
CDR3 DNA: TGTGCCAGCAGCCAAGGATTGCGTGAATACTTC

D gene: TRBD2
CDR3 length: 16
J gene: TRBJ2-4
V gene: TRBV19
clone size: NA
CDR3 protein: CASSVGTTIAKNIQYF
CDR3 DNA: TGTGCCAGTAGTGTCGGGACTACGATAGCCAAAAACATTCAGTACTTC

D gene: NA
CDR3 length: 17
J gene: TRBJ1-3
V gene: TRBV7-9
clone size: few
CDR3 protein: CASSLALRDWSGNTIYF
CDR3 DNA: TGTGCCAGCAGCTTAGCGCTGAGGGACTGGTCTGGAAACACCATATATTTT

D gene: NA
CDR3 length: 13
J gene: TRBJ1-3
V gene: TRBV7-2
clone size: NA
CDR3 protein: CASNPALGNTIYF
CDR3 DNA: TGTGCCAGCAACCCGGCCCTTGGAAACACCATATATTTT

D gene: TRBD2
CDR3 length: 17
J gene: TRBJ2-3
V gene: TRBV2
clone size: NA
CDR3 protein: CASSVASGISSTDTQYF
CDR3 DNA: TGTGCCAGCAGTGTGGCTAGCGGGATTTCTAGCACAGATACGCAGTATTTT

D gene: NA
CDR3 length: 16
J gene: TRBJ2-5
V gene: TRBV4-1
clone size: NA
CDR3 protein: CASSQDKVADGETQYF
CDR3 DNA: TGCGCCAGCAGCCAAGATAAGGTAGCGGACGGGGAGACCCAGTACTTC

D gene: NA
CDR3 length: 14
J gene: TRBJ1-2
V gene: TRBV19
clone size: NA
CDR3 protein: CASSPTTGQLGYTF
CDR3 DNA: TGTGCCAGTAGCCCTACCACAGGGCAGCTTGGCTACACCTTC

D gene: TRBD1
CDR3 length: 14
J gene: TRBJ1-2
V gene: TRBV6-5
clone size: NA
CDR3 protein: CAVPTDRVFSGYTF
CDR3 DNA: TGTGCCGTTCCTACGGACAGGGTGTTCTCTGGCTACACCTTC

D gene: NA
CDR3 length: 14
J gene: TRBJ2-3
V gene: TRBV5-6
clone size: NA
CDR3 protein: CASSRIRDTDTQYF
CDR3 DNA: TGTGCCAGCAGCCGAATCCGGGACACAGATACGCAGTATTTT

D gene: NA
CDR3 length: 14
J gene: TRBJ2-7
V gene: TRBV3-1/TRBV3-2
clone size: NA
CDR3 protein: CASSQAIRVYEQYF
CDR3 DNA: TGTGCCAGCAGCCAAGCCATCAGGGTCTACGAGCAGTACTTC

D gene: TRBD2
CDR3 length: 16
J gene: TRBJ2-2
V gene: TRBV7-2
clone size: NA
CDR3 protein: CASSLVGGINTGELFF
CDR3 DNA: TGTGCCAGCAGCTTAGTCGGGGGGATCAACACCGGGGAGCTGTTTTTT

D gene: TRBD1
CDR3 length: 19
J gene: TRBJ1-6
V gene: TRBV7-6
clone size: NA
CDR3 protein: CASSLGGQGPSSYNSPLHF
CDR3 DNA: TGTGCCAGCAGCTTAGGGGGACAGGGGCCTAGCTCCTATAATTCACCCCTCCACTTT

D gene: NA
CDR3 length: 14
J gene: TRBJ2-7
V gene: TRBV7-2
clone size: NA
CDR3 protein: CASSPAGGTGKQYF
CDR3 DNA: TGTGCCAGCAGCCCGGCGGGGGGGACAGGAAAGCAGTACTTC

D gene: NA
CDR3 length: 15
J gene: TRBJ1-5
V gene: TRBV3-1/TRBV3-2
clone size: NA
CDR3 protein: CASSQGSGARQPQHF
CDR3 DNA: TGTGCCAGCAGCCAAGGTTCAGGGGCACGACAGCCCCAGCATTTT

D gene: NA
CDR3 length: 14
J gene: TRBJ2-5
V gene: TRBV29-1
clone size: NA
CDR3 protein: CSVEDRDGRETQYF
CDR3 DNA: TGCAGCGTTGAAGATCGGGACGGGCGAGAGACCCAGTACTTC

D gene: NA
CDR3 length: 16
J gene: TRBJ2-2
V gene: TRBV4-1
clone size: NA
CDR3 protein: CASSQDGSGNTGELFF
CDR3 DNA: TGCGCCAGCAGCCAAGACGGGAGTGGGAACACCGGGGAGCTGTTTTTT

D gene: NA
CDR3 length: 15
J gene: TRBJ1-1
V gene: TRBV5-1
clone size: NA
CDR3 protein: CASSPLSGKNTEAFF
CDR3 DNA: TGCGCCAGCAGCCCTTTGTCAGGGAAGAACACTGAAGCTTTCTTT

D gene: NA
CDR3 length: 16
J gene: TRBJ1-4
V gene: TRBV28
clone size: NA
CDR3 protein: CASSSPPLDRQEKLFF
CDR3 DNA: TGTGCCAGCAGTTCCCCGCCGTTGGACCGGCAGGAAAAACTGTTTTTT

D gene: NA
CDR3 length: 15
J gene: TRBJ2-7
V gene: TRBV5-5
clone size: NA
CDR3 protein: CASSSGQPSSYEQYF
CDR3 DNA: TGTGCCAGCAGCTCAGGACAGCCGAGCTCCTACGAGCAGTACTTC

D gene: TRBD1
CDR3 length: 15
J gene: TRBJ2-7
V gene: TRBV5-6
clone size: many
CDR3 protein: CASSLLGTGEGEQYF
CDR3 DNA: TGTGCCAGCAGCTTGCTTGGGACAGGGGAAGGCGAGCAGTACTTC

D gene: NA
CDR3 length: 14
J gene: TRBJ2-5
V gene: TRBV7-2
clone size: NA
CDR3 protein: CASSLVNRKETQYF
CDR3 DNA: TGTGCCAGCAGCTTAGTTAACAGAAAAGAGACCCAGTACTTC

D gene: NA
CDR3 length: 11
J gene: TRBJ1-2
V gene: TRBV30
clone size: many
CDR3 protein: CAWSGGFGYTF
CDR3 DNA: TGTGCCTGGAGTGGGGGGTTTGGCTACACCTTC

D gene: NA
CDR3 length: 15
J gene: TRBJ1-4
V gene: TRBV11-2
clone size: NA
CDR3 protein: CASSPPPAGRVKLFF
CDR3 DNA: TGTGCCAGCAGCCCACCCCCGGCGGGACGGGTAAAACTGTTTTTT

D gene: TRBD1
CDR3 length: 12
J gene: TRBJ2-7
V gene: TRBV11-2
clone size: NA
CDR3 protein: CASSWTGYEQYF
CDR3 DNA: TGTGCCAGCAGCTGGACAGGCTACGAGCAGTACTTC

D gene: TRBD1
CDR3 length: 15
J gene: TRBJ2-5
V gene: TRBV7-9
clone size: NA
CDR3 protein: CASSPRTGGEETQYF
CDR3 DNA: TGTGCCAGCAGCCCCAGGACAGGGGGCGAAGAGACCCAGTACTTC

D gene: TRBD2
CDR3 length: 13
J gene: TRBJ2-3
V gene: TRBV2
clone size: once
CDR3 protein: CASRGLAADTQYF
CDR3 DNA: TGTGCCAGCAGGGGACTAGCGGCAGATACGCAGTATTTT

D gene: NA
CDR3 length: 15
J gene: TRBJ2-7
V gene: TRBV30
clone size: NA
CDR3 protein: CAWSPWGTSLREQYF
CDR3 DNA: TGTGCCTGGAGTCCTTGGGGGACCTCTCTCCGGGAGCAGTACTTC

D gene: TRBD1
CDR3 length: 15
J gene: TRBJ1-2
V gene: TRBV27
clone size: NA
CDR3 protein: CASSTRTGVGYGYTF
CDR3 DNA: TGTGCCAGCAGTACCAGGACAGGGGTAGGCTATGGCTACACCTTC

D gene: TRBD1
CDR3 length: 15
J gene: TRBJ2-1
V gene: TRBV4-3
clone size: NA
CDR3 protein: CASSPLGTGANEQFF
CDR3 DNA: TGCGCCAGCAGCCCCTTGGGGACAGGGGCTAATGAGCAGTTCTTC

D gene: TRBD1
CDR3 length: 15
J gene: TRBJ2-2
V gene: TRBV7-9
clone size: NA
CDR3 protein: CASSFSGGGTGELFF
CDR3 DNA: TGTGCCAGCAGCTTTTCAGGGGGCGGGACCGGGGAGCTGTTTTTT

D gene: TRBD1
CDR3 length: 16
J gene: TRBJ1-1
V gene: TRBV5-6
clone size: once
CDR3 protein: CASSQLYRGASTEAFF
CDR3 DNA: TGTGCCAGCAGCCAGCTCTACAGGGGGGCGAGCACTGAAGCTTTCTTT

D gene: NA
CDR3 length: 14
J gene: TRBJ2-1
V gene: TRBV5-1
clone size: once
CDR3 protein: CASSLVQDSDEQFF
CDR3 DNA: TGCGCCAGCAGCTTGGTACAGGACAGCGATGAGCAGTTCTTC

D gene: TRBD2
CDR3 length: 18
J gene: TRBJ2-7
V gene: TRBV15
clone size: NA
CDR3 protein: CATSRDLAGGPLGYEQYF
CDR3 DNA: TGTGCCACCAGCAGAGATTTAGCGGGGGGGCCTTTAGGCTACGAGCAGTACTTC

D gene: TRBD2
CDR3 length: 15
J gene: TRBJ2-3
V gene: TRBV30
clone size: once
CDR3 protein: CAWNHLAGSTDTQYF
CDR3 DNA: TGTGCCTGGAACCACCTAGCGGGATCCACAGATACGCAGTATTTT

D gene: NA
CDR3 length: 13
J gene: TRBJ1-3
V gene: TRBV2
clone size: NA
CDR3 protein: CASSPERDSTIYF
CDR3 DNA: TGTGCCAGCAGTCCCGAACGGGATAGCACCATATATTTT

D gene: NA
CDR3 length: 17
J gene: TRBJ1-2
V gene: TRBV3-1/TRBV3-2
clone size: NA
CDR3 protein: CASSSPGGGARYYGYTF
CDR3 DNA: TGTGCCAGCAGCTCACCCGGCGGGGGGGCGCGCTATTATGGCTACACCTTC

D gene: TRBD2
CDR3 length: 13
J gene: TRBJ2-1
V gene: TRBV5-1
clone size: NA
CDR3 protein: CASSMGLANEQFF
CDR3 DNA: TGCGCCAGCAGCATGGGACTAGCCAATGAGCAGTTCTTC

D gene: NA
CDR3 length: 14
J gene: TRBJ2-5
V gene: TRBV11-2
clone size: NA
CDR3 protein: CASSPGSHQETQYF
CDR3 DNA: TGTGCCAGCAGCCCTGGGAGCCACCAAGAGACCCAGTACTTC

D gene: NA
CDR3 length: 15
J gene: TRBJ1-2
V gene: TRBV5-5
clone size: many
CDR3 protein: CASSLAPDVAYGYTF
CDR3 DNA: TGTGCCAGCAGCTTGGCCCCGGACGTGGCCTATGGCTACACCTTC

D gene: NA
CDR3 length: 13
J gene: TRBJ1-1
V gene: TRBV6-5
clone size: NA
CDR3 protein: CASSHQKNTEAFF
CDR3 DNA: TGTGCCAGCAGCCATCAAAAGAACACTGAAGCTTTCTTT

D gene: TRBD1
CDR3 length: 14
J gene: TRBJ1-4
V gene: TRBV5-1
clone size: NA
CDR3 protein: CASSLQGIGEKLFF
CDR3 DNA: TGCGCCAGCAGCTTACAGGGGATTGGAGAAAAACTGTTTTTT

D gene: TRBD2
CDR3 length: 15
J gene: TRBJ2-7
V gene: TRBV27
clone size: NA
CDR3 protein: CASSFNPGPRGGQYF
CDR3 DNA: TGTGCCAGCAGTTTTAACCCGGGTCCCCGCGGGGGGCAGTACTTC

D gene: TRBD1
CDR3 length: 13
J gene: TRBJ2-7
V gene: TRBV29-1
clone size: few
CDR3 protein: CSVVTGGSYEQYF
CDR3 DNA: TGCAGCGTTGTCACAGGGGGCTCCTACGAGCAGTACTTC

D gene: NA
CDR3 length: 15
J gene: TRBJ2-1
V gene: TRBV10-1
clone size: once
CDR3 protein: CASSDGGQPNNEQFF
CDR3 DNA: TGCGCCAGCAGTGACGGGGGACAGCCGAACAATGAGCAGTTCTTC

D gene: TRBD1
CDR3 length: 16
J gene: TRBJ1-5
V gene: TRBV27
clone size: NA
CDR3 protein: CASSRTGIQSNQPQHF
CDR3 DNA: TGTGCCAGCAGCCGGACAGGGATCCAAAGCAATCAGCCCCAGCATTTT

D gene: NA
CDR3 length: 16
J gene: TRBJ2-3
V gene: TRBV10-3
clone size: NA
CDR3 protein: CAISEFRGKGTDTQYF
CDR3 DNA: TGTGCCATCAGTGAGTTTCGGGGGAAAGGCACAGATACGCAGTATTTT

D gene: NA
CDR3 length: 14
J gene: TRBJ1-1
V gene: TRBV27
clone size: NA
CDR3 protein: CASRSRQLNTEAFF
CDR3 DNA: TGTGCCAGCAGAAGCCGACAGCTAAACACTGAAGCTTTCTTT

D gene: NA
CDR3 length: 14
J gene: TRBJ2-3
V gene: TRBV24-1
clone size: NA
CDR3 protein: CATSAQGDADTQYF
CDR3 DNA: TGTGCCACCAGTGCCCAGGGAGACGCAGATACGCAGTATTTT

D gene: NA
CDR3 length: 14
J gene: TRBJ2-2
V gene: TRBV20-1
clone size: NA
CDR3 protein: CSASKIVETGELFF
CDR3 DNA: TGCAGTGCTAGTAAAATTGTAGAAACCGGGGAGCTGTTTTTT

D gene: NA
CDR3 length: 14
J gene: TRBJ2-2
V gene: TRBV18
clone size: once
CDR3 protein: CASSPFVGTGELFF
CDR3 DNA: TGTGCCAGCTCACCCTTTGTTGGGACCGGGGAGCTGTTTTTT

D gene: TRBD1
CDR3 length: 13
J gene: TRBJ2-7
V gene: TRBV7-8
clone size: once
CDR3 protein: CASGGTGGYEQYF
CDR3 DNA: TGTGCCAGCGGAGGTACAGGGGGCTACGAGCAGTACTTC

D gene: NA
CDR3 length: 16
J gene: TRBJ1-2
V gene: TRBV7-2
clone size: NA
CDR3 protein: CASSLGFATLSYGYTF
CDR3 DNA: TGTGCCAGCAGCTTGGGGTTCGCGACACTTTCCTATGGCTACACCTTC

D gene: NA
CDR3 length: 12
J gene: TRBJ2-1
V gene: TRBV12-3/TRBV12-4
clone size: NA
CDR3 protein: CASSLEGFGQFF
CDR3 DNA: TGTGCCAGCAGTTTAGAGGGGTTTGGGCAGTTCTTC

D gene: NA
CDR3 length: 14
J gene: TRBJ2-7
V gene: TRBV25-1
clone size: NA
CDR3 protein: CASSSPGPTYEQYF
CDR3 DNA: TGTGCCAGCAGTTCTCCGGGGCCAACCTACGAGCAGTACTTC

D gene: TRBD2
CDR3 length: 15
J gene: TRBJ2-1
V gene: TRBV5-1
clone size: NA
CDR3 protein: CASSLGGSSYNEQFF
CDR3 DNA: TGCGCCAGCAGCTTGGGCGGGAGTTCCTACAATGAGCAGTTCTTC